Each of the 32 T cell receptor beta chains below was sequenced from the same sample in a study of spatial heterogeneity in lung cancer. Time point in this sample: sample taken at primary tumor resection. TCRdb fed the 5' RACE reads into MiXCR, producing one record per CDR3 protein. The data hold more than 9,000 distinct CDR3 sequences, with roughly 6.4% observed a single time. The sample in question was normal lung tissue next to the tumor, obtained at surgery. The receptor set was obtained from a male donor with early-stage non-small cell lung cancer.

This clonotype was recorded many times. The chain joins TRBV6-6 to TRBJ2-1, with D possibly TRBD1 on 6 matching bases. Trimming left V 4 bases short and J 9 bases short, with 10 bases between. Germline loops: CDR1 MNHNY, CDR2 SVGAGI (reference sequence). The CDR3 length is 12 residues. The CDR3 coding sequence is TGTGCCAGCAGTTCCGACAGGCCTGAGCAGTTCTTC. It specifies CASSSDRPEQFF.

In its sample, this clonotype was seen a few times. The chain is built from TRBV28 and TRBJ1-2, with TRBD1 matching over 7 bases. Germline CDR1 and CDR2: MDHEN and SYDVKM. With V trimmed by 3 bases and J by 7 bases, 5 bases remained unmatched. This CDR3 is built from 13 residues. The CDR3 nucleotides are TGTGCCAGCAGTTTTCACAGGGGAGGTGGCTACACCTTC. As protein: CASSFHRGGGYTF.

This clonotype has ten or more counts. The chain is built from TRBV5-1 and TRBJ2-1; the D gene is possibly TRBD2 (5 bases). The CDR3 is made up of 16 amino acids. From germline, CDR1 is SGHRS and CDR2 YFSETQ. Trimming took 4 bases from V and 1 from J, leaving 15 bases between them. For the CDR3, the DNA is TGCGCCAGCAGCCCGGAAGGTAGCGTGTCCTACAATGAGCAGTTCTTC. Its protein product is CASSPEGSVSYNEQFF.

This clonotype was observed a few times. V usage is TRBV7-9 and J usage is TRBJ2-1, with 7 nucleotides matching TRBD1. This CDR3 is built from 16 residues. J gave up 5 bases and V 5 bases, and 12 bases lay outside the gene matches. The V gene's germline CDR1 is SEHNR and CDR2 FQNEAQ (reference sequence). CDR3 bases: TGTGCCAGCAGCCCACGACAGGGTCGAGGGGACAATGAGCAGTTCTTC. Encoded protein: CASSPRQGRGDNEQFF.

The V call is TRBV29-1, the J call TRBJ2-7; D is unresolved. Germline V gene sequence: CDR1 SQVTM, CDR2 ANQGSEA. This CDR3 has 13 residues. V shed 1 base and J shed 6 bases, with 13 bases lying between them. CDR3 loop: CSVEAYTNGEQYF. CDR3 coding DNA: TGCAGCGTTGAAGCGTACACGAATGGCGAGCAGTACTTC.

This clonotype came up many times. This chain uses TRBV5-4 with TRBJ1-2, with no clear D. V was cut by 0 bases and J by 8 bases, with 11 bases left in between. Germline V gene sequence: CDR1 SGHNT, CDR2 YYREEE (reference sequence). The CDR3 is made up of 13 amino acids. In nucleotides, the CDR3 is TGTGCCAGCAGCTTGGGGCAGGACGAGGGCTACACCTTC. Translation: CASSLGQDEGYTF.

This clonotype came up many times. The chain has TRBV7-6 and TRBJ1-1; D unresolved. The CDR3 length is 13 residues. Looked up from germline, CDR1 is SGHVS and CDR2 is FNYEAQ. V dropped 3 bases and J dropped 10 bases, with 15 bases sitting between them. The CDR3 DNA reads as TGTGCCAGCAGCTTCAACTCGGGTTTTGGAGCTTTCTTT. Residues: CASSFNSGFGAFF.

This clonotype was seen many times. The chain employs TRBV5-1 and TRBJ2-7, with 11 bases identical to TRBD2. The CDR3 has 15 residues. V was pared by 4 bases and J by 7 bases, with 10 bases of the junction left unmatched. Germline loops: CDR1 SGHRS, CDR2 YFSETQ. Here the CDR3 reads CASSPSSGRAREQYF. The CDR3 DNA sequence: TGCGCCAGCAGCCCCAGTAGCGGGAGGGCCCGGGAGCAGTACTTC.

There are many counts of this clonotype. This chain uses TRBV10-3 with TRBJ2-7; 10 bases are a match to TRBD2. V lost 11 bases and J lost 7; bases outside the gene matches: 14. Germline V CDR1 and CDR2: ENHRY, SYGVKD. This CDR3 has 14 amino acids. The CDR3 region has the DNA TGTGCCGCTAGCGGGGGAATACGCTTAGGGGAGCAGTACTTC. This sequence encodes CAASGGIRLGEQYF.

This clonotype was detected a few times. V is TRBV27 and J is TRBJ1-6, with no clear D. The length of the CDR3 is 14 residues. V shed 6 bases and J shed 9 bases, with 15 bases lying between them. The germline gives CDR1 MNHEY, CDR2 SMNVEV (reference sequence). This CDR3 is CASSLEAFGSPLHF. The CDR3, as DNA: TGTGCCAGCAGCCTTGAGGCCTTTGGTTCACCCCTCCACTTT.

This clonotype has at least ten counts. The chain is built from TRBV29-1 and TRBJ2-7, with 7 nucleotides matching TRBD1. Germline CDR1 is SQVTM and CDR2 is ANQGSEA. J lost 0 bases, V lost 6 bases, and 11 bases had no gene match. The CDR3 covers 15 residues. CDR3 sequence (DNA): TGCAGCGTCGCCCCATCTGGGGACAGCTCCTACGAGCAGTACTTC. Translating it yields CSVAPSGDSSYEQYF.

This clonotype was recorded many times. This chain connects TRBV30 to TRBJ2-7; perhaps TRBD2 as D (8 bases). V dropped 2 bases and J dropped 4 bases, with 45 bases sitting between them. Germline CDR1 and CDR2: GTSNPN and SVGIG (reference sequence). The CDR3 is made up of 24 amino acids. The DNA for the CDR3 is TGTGCCTGGAGTTCTGGGGGGACAGCGTCACGCCGGACTAGCCACCTCCTACCGATTTACGAGCAGTACTTC. Translated, it gives CAWSSGGTASRRTSHLLPIYEQYF.

V is TRBV12-3 or TRBV12-4 and J is TRBJ1-5; possible D gene TRBD1, 6 bases. The CDR3 has 13 amino acids. Trimming removed 6 bases at V and 4 bases at J, with 10 bases between. The CDR3 sequence: CASRRGGNQPQHF. CDR3 in DNA: TGTGCCAGCAGAAGAGGGGGGAATCAGCCCCAGCATTTT.

The genes are TRBV7-2 and TRBJ2-5; no firm D call. The CDR3 length is 13 residues. Looked up from germline, CDR1 is SGHTA and CDR2 is FQGNSA. The ends were cut back, 5 bases at V and 2 bases at J, with 9 bases in the middle. The DNA of the CDR3 is TGTGCCAGCAGCATAGGCTATCAAGAGACCCAGTACTTC. This sequence encodes CASSIGYQETQYF.

This clonotype was counted at least ten times. The genes are TRBV30 and TRBJ2-1, with 8 bases aligning to TRBD1. V gave up 5 bases and J gave up 4 bases; unmatched junction bases: 7. This CDR3 has 14 amino acids. Germline CDR1 GTSNPN, CDR2 SVGIG (reference sequence). The CDR3 bases are TGTGCCTGGTCTCCGGGACAGGAATACAATGAGCAGTTCTTC. Translated: CAWSPGQEYNEQFF.

This clonotype was observed many times. This chain connects TRBV7-3 to TRBJ2-2, with D unresolved. The V and J ends lost 2 bases and 6 bases respectively, with 7 bases between them. The CDR3 has 13 residues. Per germline, CDR1 SGHTA and CDR2 FQGTGA. CDR3 nucleotide sequence: TGTGCCAGCAGCTTAGTACGAGCCGGGGAGCTGTTTTTT. Translation: CASSLVRAGELFF.

This clonotype was observed at least ten times. V gene TRBV29-1 combines with J gene TRBJ1-4, with D maybe TRBD1 (6 bases). V gave up 2 bases and J gave up 7 bases, with 11 bases separating them. In germline, CDR1 is SQVTM, CDR2 ANQGSEA. The CDR3 extends over 13 amino acids. The CDR3 coding sequence is TGCAGCGTTGAACAGGGGAACGTTGAAAAACTGTTTTTT. It specifies CSVEQGNVEKLFF.

There are many counts of this clonotype. Here the CDR3 reads CASSPGTSGNSDTQYF. CDR3 coding DNA: TGCGCCAGCAGCCCAGGGACTAGCGGGAACTCAGATACGCAGTATTTT. The J gene is TRBJ2-3, the V gene TRBV4-3, with 13 positions matching TRBD2. This CDR3 contains 16 residues. Germline loops: CDR1 LGHNA, CDR2 YSLEER. V gave up 4 bases and J gave up 4 bases; unmatched junction bases: 5.

This clonotype was picked up many times. V usage is TRBV5-6 and J usage is TRBJ1-1, with D unresolved. CDR3 size: 13 residues. The V gene's germline CDR1 is SGHDT and CDR2 YYEEEE. V was shortened by 5 bases and J by 1 base, with 9 bases between the two germline ends. The CDR3 DNA sequence: TGTGCCAGCAGGGGAACAAGGAACACTGAAGCTTTCTTT. Its protein is CASRGTRNTEAFF.

The table lists this clonotype with a few counts. This chain uses TRBV14 with TRBJ2-7; no definite D call. Germline CDR1 is SGHDN and CDR2 is FVKESK. There are 15 residues in the CDR3. V was shortened by 2 bases and J by 2 bases, with 13 bases between the two germline ends. The DNA for the CDR3 is TGTGCCAGCAGCCAACGAGGCAATGGCCCCTACGAGCAGTACTTC. This encodes CASSQRGNGPYEQYF.

The chain employs TRBV7-2 and TRBJ2-3, with D perhaps assigned TRBD1 or TRBD2 (5 bases each). CDR3 length: 14 amino acids. V was clipped by 6 bases and J by 2 bases, with 12 bases between them. CDR1 SGHTA and CDR2 FQGNSA come from the germline V gene. The DNA for the CDR3 is TGTGCCAGCAGACGGGGTGGGGCCACAGATACGCAGTATTTT. Its translation is CASRRGGATDTQYF.

This clonotype was counted ten times or more. The V call is TRBV19, the J call TRBJ2-4, with D perhaps matching TRBD1 (6 bases). The germline CDR1 and CDR2 sequences are LNHDA and SQIVND (reference sequence). Trimming left V 6 bases short and J 0 bases short, with 15 bases between. The CDR3 is 16 amino acids. Here the CDR3 DNA reads TGTGCCAGTAGCTTGGACAGCCAGTTAGCCAAAAACATTCAGTACTTC. Protein sequence: CASSLDSQLAKNIQYF.

This clonotype has a count of ten or more. The chain recombines TRBV29-1 with TRBJ2-2, with TRBD1 identical over 8 bases. Germline CDR1 SQVTM, CDR2 ANQGSEA. The CDR3 loop spans 14 amino acids. V was clipped by 5 bases and J by 4 bases; unmatched bases: 6. CDR3 region: CSVHQGAGTGELFF. CDR3 DNA sequence: TGCAGCGTTCACCAGGGGGCGGGCACCGGGGAGCTGTTTTTT.

This rearrangement joins TRBV11-2 to TRBJ2-7, with D uncertain. Per the germline V gene, CDR1 is SGHAT and CDR2 is FQNNGV. The CDR3 has 15 amino acids. The V end was cut by 2 bases, the J end by 0 bases, with 11 bases between. CDR3 sequence reads: CASSLRPRDSYEQYF. The CDR3 DNA reads TGTGCCAGCAGCTTAAGGCCTAGGGACTCCTACGAGCAGTACTTC.

This clonotype was seen at least ten times. The CDR3 nucleotides are TGTGCCAGCAGCTTAGTAGCCATTTCTCCCAATCAGCCCCAGCATTTT. Its protein product is CASSLVAISPNQPQHF. The chain links TRBV7-8 to TRBJ1-5; D is unresolved. V lost 1 base, J lost 3 bases, and 13 bases lay in between. Germline CDR1 reads SGHVS; CDR2 reads FQNEAQ. This CDR3 spans 16 amino acids.

This clonotype was observed many times. This rearrangement joins TRBV7-3 to TRBJ2-7, with 8 bases matching TRBD1. The CDR3 length is 14 residues. With V trimmed by 1 base and J by 6 bases, 5 bases remained unmatched. The V gene's germline CDR1 is SGHTA and CDR2 FQGTGA. The CDR3 is CASSLSPDRGEQYF. Here the CDR3 DNA reads TGTGCCAGCAGCTTAAGCCCCGACAGGGGCGAGCAGTACTTC.

This clonotype was observed at least ten times. This sequence joins TRBV12-3 or TRBV12-4 and TRBJ1-1; D is unresolved. The CDR3 is made up of 16 amino acids. V lost 6 bases and J lost 4, with 21 bases in between. The CDR3 region is CASSPNRAGRPTEAFF. The DNA of the CDR3 is TGTGCCAGCAGCCCAAACCGCGCGGGCCGTCCCACTGAAGCTTTCTTT.

This clonotype was seen ten or more times. The chain joins TRBV6-2 or TRBV6-3 to TRBJ2-1, with D tentatively TRBD2 (6 bases). CDR1 is MNHEY and CDR2 is SVGEGT in the germline V gene. V lost 5 bases, J lost 7 bases, and 18 bases lay in between. The CDR3 loop spans 15 amino acids. CDR3 region: CASSNPRDFLNEQFF. CDR3 DNA sequence: TGTGCCAGCAGTAACCCACGGGACTTTCTAAATGAGCAGTTCTTC.

This clonotype was seen a handful of times. This chain uses TRBV20-1 with TRBJ1-5; 7 positions agree with TRBD1. In germline, CDR1 is DFQATT, CDR2 SNEGSKA (reference sequence). CDR3 size: 13 residues. The ends lost 6 bases at V and 6 bases at J; junction bases unmatched: 8. The CDR3 reads CSANRAGGQPQHF. The CDR3 DNA sequence: TGCAGTGCGAACCGGGCAGGGGGTCAGCCCCAGCATTTT.

This clonotype has at least ten counts. The rearrangement uses TRBV7-9 and TRBJ1-1, with unresolved D. The CDR3 loop spans 14 amino acids. Trimming took 2 bases from V and 0 from J, leaving 7 bases between them. Germline V lookup: CDR1 SEHNR, CDR2 FQNEAQ (reference sequence). The CDR3 loop reads CASSLTAMNTEAFF. CDR3 coding DNA: TGTGCCAGCAGCTTAACAGCCATGAACACTGAAGCTTTCTTT.

The table lists this clonotype with many counts. V usage is TRBV6-5 and J usage is TRBJ1-2; D remains ambiguous. There are 14 residues in the CDR3. Per the germline V gene, CDR1 is MNHEY and CDR2 is SVGAGI. V shed 3 bases and J shed 1 base, with 9 bases lying between them. The CDR3 DNA reads TGTGCCAGCAGTTATCTAGGTTTTAACTATGGCTACACCTTC. Translated, it gives CASSYLGFNYGYTF.

This clonotype was seen many times. The chain joins TRBV4-2 to TRBJ2-2; either TRBD1 or TRBD2 may supply D (5 bases each). Trimming took 4 bases from V and 3 from J, leaving 18 bases between them. CDR1 and CDR2 (germline): LGHNA, YNFKEQ. The CDR3 covers 17 residues. The CDR3 DNA follows: TGTGCCAGCAGCCCGTCGACCGGGACGGTTTACACCGGGGAGCTGTTTTTT. As protein: CASSPSTGTVYTGELFF.